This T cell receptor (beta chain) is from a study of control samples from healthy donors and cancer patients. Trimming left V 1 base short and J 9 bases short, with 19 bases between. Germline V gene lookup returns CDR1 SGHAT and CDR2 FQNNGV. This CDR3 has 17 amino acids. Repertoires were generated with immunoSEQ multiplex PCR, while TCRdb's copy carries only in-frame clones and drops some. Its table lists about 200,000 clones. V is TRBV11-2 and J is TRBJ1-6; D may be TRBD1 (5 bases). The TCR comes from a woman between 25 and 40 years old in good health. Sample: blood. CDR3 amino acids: CASSLGRGTKRGSPLHF. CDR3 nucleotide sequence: TGTGCCAGCAGCTTAGGTCGGGGGACTAAAAGGGGTTCACCCCTCCACTTT.